This is a list of T cell receptor beta chains from one sample in a study of T-cell reconstitution after alpha-beta-depleted transplantation in children. One entry per CDR3 protein, called by TCRdb with MiXCR from the PCR reads. The table includes almost 400,000 distinct CDR3 sequences, around 20% detected once. This sample comprised PBMCs from the stem cell graft donor, obtained from the stem cell graft. The receptors stem from a human donor who donated a stem cell graft to a child with acute myeloid leukemia. CDR3s include the opening cysteine and the closing phenylalanine or tryptophan. The D gene is left open where the match is weak. Some rows have no size entry. The others give once, few or many, or a class for an expanded clone.

d_gene: NA
abundance: NA
j_gene: TRBJ2-7
v_gene: TRBV20-1
CDR3aa: CSARVGLRTYEQYF
CDR3nt: TGCAGTGCTAGAGTGGGACTCCGAACCTACGAGCAGTACTTC

d_gene: NA
abundance: many
j_gene: TRBJ2-3
v_gene: TRBV15
CDR3aa: CATSRTLALSTDTQYF
CDR3nt: TGTGCCACCAGCAGGACTCTAGCGCTTAGCACAGATACGCAGTATTTT

d_gene: NA
abundance: few
j_gene: TRBJ2-7
v_gene: TRBV5-1
CDR3aa: CASSVGTGAYEQYF
CDR3nt: TGCGCCAGCAGCGTCGGGACTGGGGCCTACGAGCAGTACTTC

d_gene: NA
abundance: NA
j_gene: TRBJ2-2
v_gene: TRBV4-1
CDR3aa: CASRSTNTGELFF
CDR3nt: TGCGCCAGCCGGTCTACGAACACCGGGGAGCTGTTTTTT

d_gene: NA
abundance: NA
j_gene: TRBJ2-1
v_gene: TRBV19
CDR3aa: CASSETADNEQFF
CDR3nt: TGTGCCAGTAGTGAGACAGCAGACAATGAGCAGTTCTTC

d_gene: NA
abundance: few
j_gene: TRBJ2-3
v_gene: TRBV20-1
CDR3aa: CSARVSEDTQYF
CDR3nt: TGCAGTGCTAGAGTGTCAGAGGATACGCAGTATTTT

d_gene: TRBD2
abundance: few
j_gene: TRBJ2-4
v_gene: TRBV4-3
CDR3aa: CASSQDRLAGGLPVKNIQYF
CDR3nt: TGCGCCAGCAGCCAAGATCGGCTAGCGGGAGGGCTCCCGGTCAAAAACATTCAGTACTTC

d_gene: NA
abundance: many
j_gene: TRBJ2-3
v_gene: TRBV25-1
CDR3aa: CASGRFRGPTQYF
CDR3nt: TGTGCCAGCGGAAGATTCCGGGGCCCTACGCAGTATTTT

d_gene: NA
abundance: NA
j_gene: TRBJ1-2
v_gene: TRBV6-5
CDR3aa: CASSYSVSSYGYTF
CDR3nt: TGTGCCAGCAGTTACTCGGTGTCTTCCTATGGCTACACCTTC

d_gene: NA
abundance: few
j_gene: TRBJ2-3
v_gene: TRBV4-2
CDR3aa: CASSQDLPGAGTDTQYF
CDR3nt: TGTGCCAGCAGCCAAGATCTGCCGGGGGCCGGCACAGATACGCAGTATTTT

d_gene: TRBD1
abundance: many
j_gene: TRBJ2-7
v_gene: TRBV14
CDR3aa: CASSQRQGAGSLYEQYF
CDR3nt: TGTGCCAGCAGCCAACGGCAGGGGGCCGGGAGTCTCTACGAGCAGTACTTC

d_gene: TRBD2
abundance: few
j_gene: TRBJ2-1
v_gene: TRBV28
CDR3aa: CASSTTTSGSYNEQFF
CDR3nt: TGTGCCAGCAGTACTACAACTAGCGGCTCCTACAATGAGCAGTTCTTC

d_gene: NA
abundance: few
j_gene: TRBJ2-1
v_gene: TRBV12-3/TRBV12-4
CDR3aa: CATSRQGDEQFF
CDR3nt: TGTGCCACGAGCAGGCAAGGCGATGAGCAGTTCTTC

d_gene: NA
abundance: many
j_gene: TRBJ2-5
v_gene: TRBV2
CDR3aa: CASSELVETQYF
CDR3nt: TGTGCCAGCAGTGAATTGGTGGAGACCCAGTACTTC

d_gene: NA
abundance: many
j_gene: TRBJ1-1
v_gene: TRBV29-1
CDR3aa: CSVERASTEAFF
CDR3nt: TGCAGCGTTGAAAGGGCGAGCACTGAAGCTTTCTTT

d_gene: NA
abundance: NA
j_gene: TRBJ2-2
v_gene: TRBV6-2/TRBV6-3
CDR3aa: CASRSRRGGNTGELFF
CDR3nt: TGTGCCAGCAGATCTCGTAGAGGTGGGAACACCGGGGAGCTGTTTTTT

d_gene: NA
abundance: NA
j_gene: TRBJ1-5
v_gene: TRBV12-3/TRBV12-4
CDR3aa: CASSLLGSNQPQHF
CDR3nt: TGTGCCAGCAGTCTGTTGGGGAGCAATCAGCCCCAGCATTTT

d_gene: NA
abundance: few
j_gene: TRBJ2-6
v_gene: TRBV12-3/TRBV12-4
CDR3aa: CASSPRGDSGANVLTF
CDR3nt: TGTGCCAGCAGCCCCAGGGGGGACTCTGGGGCCAACGTCCTGACTTTC

d_gene: NA
abundance: NA
j_gene: TRBJ1-4
v_gene: TRBV27
CDR3aa: CASSSEVLNEKLFF
CDR3nt: TGTGCCAGCAGTTCCGAAGTCCTTAATGAAAAACTGTTTTTT

d_gene: TRBD2
abundance: many
j_gene: TRBJ2-1
v_gene: TRBV15
CDR3aa: CATSRVLAGNNEQFF
CDR3nt: TGTGCCACCAGCAGAGTACTAGCGGGGAACAATGAGCAGTTCTTC

d_gene: TRBD2
abundance: NA
j_gene: TRBJ2-1
v_gene: TRBV5-1
CDR3aa: CASSPRGGFDEQFF
CDR3nt: TGCGCCAGCAGCCCCCGCGGGGGGTTCGATGAGCAGTTCTTC

d_gene: NA
abundance: few
j_gene: TRBJ2-5
v_gene: TRBV4-3
CDR3aa: CASSPRIGAETQYF
CDR3nt: TGCGCCAGCAGCCCCCGTATTGGAGCCGAGACCCAGTACTTC

d_gene: TRBD2
abundance: few
j_gene: TRBJ2-1
v_gene: TRBV7-3
CDR3aa: CASSLNGGRPYNEQFF
CDR3nt: TGTGCCAGCAGCTTAAATGGCGGGAGACCCTACAATGAGCAGTTCTTC

d_gene: NA
abundance: many
j_gene: TRBJ2-7
v_gene: TRBV28
CDR3aa: CASSLLAGEQYF
CDR3nt: TGTGCCAGCAGTTTATTAGCTGGTGAGCAGTACTTC